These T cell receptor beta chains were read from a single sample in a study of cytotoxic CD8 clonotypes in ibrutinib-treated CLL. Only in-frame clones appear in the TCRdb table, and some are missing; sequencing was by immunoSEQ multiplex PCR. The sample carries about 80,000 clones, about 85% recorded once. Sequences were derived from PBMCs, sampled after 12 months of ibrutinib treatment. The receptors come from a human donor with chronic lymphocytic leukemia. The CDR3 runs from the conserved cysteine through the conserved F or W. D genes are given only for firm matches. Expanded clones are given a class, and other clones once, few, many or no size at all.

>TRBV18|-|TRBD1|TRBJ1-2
CASSPQQTGGGFKGYTF
TGTGCCAGCTCACCCCAGCAAACAGGGGGCGGATTCAAAGGCTACACCTTC
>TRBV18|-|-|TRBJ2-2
CASSKGPGGELFF
TGTGCCAGCTCCAAGGGGCCTGGCGGGGAGCTGTTTTTT
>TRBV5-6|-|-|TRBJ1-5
CASSLADQPQHF
TGTGCCAGCAGCTTGGCGGATCAGCCCCAGCATTTT
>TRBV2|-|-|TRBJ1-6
CASSEGRPNNSPLHF
TGTGCCAGCAGTGAAGGCAGGCCGAATAATTCACCCCTCCACTTT
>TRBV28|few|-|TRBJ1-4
CASSPGAGEKLFF
TGTGCCAGCAGCCCCGGGGCGGGTGAAAAACTGTTTTTT
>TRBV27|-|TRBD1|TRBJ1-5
CASSRDSRLAQHF
TGTGCCAGCAGTCGGGACAGCCGGTTGGCCCAGCATTTT
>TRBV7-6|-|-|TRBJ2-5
CASSLGAGLETQYF
TGTGCCAGCAGCTTAGGTGCAGGGCTGGAGACCCAGTACTTC
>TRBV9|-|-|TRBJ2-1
CASSVPGAHNEQFF
TGTGCCAGCAGCGTCCCCGGGGCCCACAATGAGCAGTTCTTC
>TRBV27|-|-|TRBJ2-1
CASSPRGGRRTYNEQFF
TGTGCCAGCAGTCCCCGAGGGGGGAGGAGAACCTACAATGAGCAGTTCTTC
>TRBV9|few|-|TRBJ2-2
CASSVAGQNTGELFF
TGTGCCAGCAGCGTAGCGGGGCAGAACACCGGGGAGCTGTTTTTT
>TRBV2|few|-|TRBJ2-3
CASRRVLAGDTQYF
TGTGCCAGCAGGAGGGTCCTAGCCGGAGATACGCAGTATTTT
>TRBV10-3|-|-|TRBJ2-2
CAISTKQGGPGELFF
TGTGCCATCAGCACAAAACAGGGGGGGCCCGGGGAGCTGTTTTTT
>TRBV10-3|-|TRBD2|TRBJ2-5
CATHSRAGGNQETQYF
TGTGCCACGCACAGCCGAGCGGGGGGCAACCAAGAGACCCAGTACTTC
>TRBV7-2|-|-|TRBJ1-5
CASSLWGWGNQPQHF
TGTGCCAGCAGCTTGTGGGGCTGGGGCAATCAGCCCCAGCATTTT
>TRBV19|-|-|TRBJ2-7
CASRYGGSYEQYF
TGTGCCAGTAGGTACGGGGGCAGCTACGAGCAGTACTTC
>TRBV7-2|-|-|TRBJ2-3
CASSLGAGAGADTQYF
TGTGCCAGCAGCTTAGGGGCCGGGGCAGGGGCAGATACGCAGTATTTT
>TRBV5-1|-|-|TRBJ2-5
CASSFGQETQYF
TGCGCCAGCAGCTTCGGGCAAGAGACCCAGTACTTC
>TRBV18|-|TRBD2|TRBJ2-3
CASSPLAGGPTDTQYF
TGTGCCAGCTCACCCCTAGCGGGAGGGCCCACAGATACGCAGTATTTT
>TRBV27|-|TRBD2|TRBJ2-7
CASSPLAGRAAGLAKRYF
TGTGCCAGCAGTCCCCTCGCGGGCAGAGCCGCGGGACTAGCGAAGCGGTACTTC
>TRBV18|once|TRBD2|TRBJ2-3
CASSRGGDTQYF
TGTGCCAGCTCACGGGGGGGAGATACGCAGTATTTT
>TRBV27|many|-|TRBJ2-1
CASSPTRDTYNEQFF
TGTGCCAGCAGTCCCACGAGGGACACCTACAATGAGCAGTTCTTC
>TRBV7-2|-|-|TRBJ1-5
CASSQQPDQPQHF
TGTGCCAGCAGCCAACAGCCCGATCAGCCCCAGCATTTT
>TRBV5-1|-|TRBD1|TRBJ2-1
CASSLADREVDNEQFF
TGCGCCAGCAGCTTAGCGGACAGGGAAGTAGACAATGAGCAGTTCTTC
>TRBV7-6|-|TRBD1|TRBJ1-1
CASSLGRDSEAFF
TGTGCCAGCAGCTTAGGGAGGGACAGCGAAGCTTTCTTT
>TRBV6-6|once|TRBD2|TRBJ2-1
CASSTGTSVYNEQFF
TGTGCCAGCAGTACCGGGACTAGCGTTTACAATGAGCAGTTCTTC
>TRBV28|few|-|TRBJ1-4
CASGTGSGLFF
TGTGCCAGCGGAACAGGTTCCGGACTGTTTTTT
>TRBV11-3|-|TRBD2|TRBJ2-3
CASSLGGGGASDTQYF
TGTGCCAGCAGCTTAGGAGGCGGGGGGGCCTCAGATACGCAGTATTTT
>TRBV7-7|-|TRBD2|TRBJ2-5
CASSPGTSTFETQYF
TGTGCCAGCAGCCCCGGGACTAGCACTTTCGAGACCCAGTACTTC
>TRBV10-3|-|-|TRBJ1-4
CAISESSRGNEKLFF
TGTGCCATCAGTGAGTCGTCAAGGGGCAATGAAAAACTGTTTTTT
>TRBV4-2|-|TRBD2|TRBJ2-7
CASSPRLAGPEQYF
TGTGCCAGCAGCCCCCGTCTAGCGGGACCCGAGCAGTACTTC
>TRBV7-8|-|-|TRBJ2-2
CASSLGRNTGELFF
TGTGCCAGCAGCTTGGGCCGGAACACCGGGGAGCTGTTTTTT
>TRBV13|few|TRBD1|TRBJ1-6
CASSPGTGDNSPLHF
TGTGCCAGCAGCCCCGGGACAGGGGATAATTCACCCCTCCACTTT
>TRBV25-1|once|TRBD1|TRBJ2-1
CASSGGRDRDNEQFF
TGTGCCAGCAGTGGGGGCCGGGACAGGGACAATGAGCAGTTCTTC
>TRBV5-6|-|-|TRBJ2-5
CASSSGPPAQYF
TGTGCCAGCAGCTCCGGTCCCCCGGCCCAGTACTTC
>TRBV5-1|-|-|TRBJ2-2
CASSLGGLNTGELFF
TGCGCCAGCAGCTTGGGAGGTCTGAACACCGGGGAGCTGTTTTTT
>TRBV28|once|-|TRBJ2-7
CASSGGPYYEQYF
TGTGCCAGCAGTGGGGGGCCCTACTACGAGCAGTACTTC
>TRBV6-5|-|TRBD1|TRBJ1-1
CASTTGGRGTEAFF
TGTGCCAGCACCACAGGGGGCCGGGGGACTGAAGCTTTCTTT
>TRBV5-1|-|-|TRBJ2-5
CASSLAGDPQETQYF
TGCGCCAGCAGCTTGGCCGGGGACCCACAAGAGACCCAGTACTTC
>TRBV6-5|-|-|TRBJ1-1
CASSLGSGANTEAFF
TGTGCCAGCAGCCTCGGTAGCGGGGCTAACACTGAAGCTTTCTTT
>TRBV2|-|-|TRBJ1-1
CASSDSEGTEAFF
TGTGCCAGCAGCGACAGCGAGGGGACTGAAGCTTTCTTT
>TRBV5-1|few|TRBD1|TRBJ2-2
CASSLARTGLTGELFF
TGCGCCAGCAGCTTGGCCAGGACAGGGTTGACCGGGGAGCTGTTTTTT
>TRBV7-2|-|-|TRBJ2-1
CASSLAGGPLFGNEQFF
TGTGCCAGCAGCTTAGCGGGGGGGCCGCTGTTTGGGAATGAGCAGTTCTTC
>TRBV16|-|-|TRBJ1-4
CASSQSGDTEKLFF
TGTGCCAGCAGCCAATCGGGGGACACTGAAAAACTGTTTTTT
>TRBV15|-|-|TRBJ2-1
CATSRDFIGVGGYNEQFF
TGTGCCACCAGCAGAGATTTTATTGGTGTGGGCGGTTACAATGAGCAGTTCTTC
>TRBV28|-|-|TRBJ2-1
CASSFGWVNNEQFF
TGTGCCAGCAGTTTTGGGTGGGTAAACAATGAGCAGTTCTTC
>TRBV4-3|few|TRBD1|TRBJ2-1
CASSSRGTGSYNEQFF
TGCGCCAGCAGCTCCAGGGGGACAGGGTCCTACAATGAGCAGTTCTTC
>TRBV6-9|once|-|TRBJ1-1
CASTPTGQGNTEAFF
TGTGCCAGCACCCCGACAGGCCAGGGGAACACTGAAGCTTTCTTT
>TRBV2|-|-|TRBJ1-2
CASSEAARGGYTF
TGTGCCAGCAGTGAAGCGGCCCGTGGGGGCTACACCTTC
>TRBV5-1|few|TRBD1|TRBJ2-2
CASSLGTGYTGELFF
TGCGCCAGCAGCCTCGGGACAGGGTACACCGGGGAGCTGTTTTTT